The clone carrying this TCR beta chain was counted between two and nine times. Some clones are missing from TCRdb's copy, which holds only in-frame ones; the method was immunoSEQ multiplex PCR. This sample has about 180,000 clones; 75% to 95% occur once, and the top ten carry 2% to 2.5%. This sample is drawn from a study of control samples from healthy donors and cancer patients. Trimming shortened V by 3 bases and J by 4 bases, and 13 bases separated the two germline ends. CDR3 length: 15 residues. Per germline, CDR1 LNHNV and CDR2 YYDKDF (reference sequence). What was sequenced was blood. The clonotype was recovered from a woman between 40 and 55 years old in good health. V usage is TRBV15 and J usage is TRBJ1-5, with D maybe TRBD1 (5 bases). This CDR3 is CATSSTRGVNQPQHF. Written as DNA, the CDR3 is TGTGCCACCAGCAGTACCCGGGGCGTAAATCAGCCCCAGCATTTT. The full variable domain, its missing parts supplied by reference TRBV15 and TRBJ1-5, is DAMVIQNPRYQVTQFGKPVTLSCSQTLNHNVMYWYQQKSSQAPKLLFHYYDKDFNNEADTPDNFQSRRPNTSFCFLDIRSPGLGDTAMYLCATSSTRGVNQPQHFGDGTRLSIL.